This note documents a single T cell receptor beta chain sequence. CDR1 SGHAT and CDR2 FQNNGV come from the germline V gene. Trimming removed 4 bases from V and 0 bases from J, with 4 bases in between. The CDR3 covers 13 residues. As handled by the study authors: Reference gene primers were amplified, and this amplification served to estimate nucleated cell counts. Profiling relied on immunoSEQ multiplex PCR, and the TCRdb table lists in-frame clones only, not all of them. V, J and clone size are taken as reported in that table, and D and trimming were inferred from the DNA itself. The sample yields 300,000 to 400,000 clones, less than 90% seen once. This specimen comes from a study of blood T cell repertoires in COVID-19. Study summary: The United States, Italy and Spain were the sources of the acute and convalescent COVID-19 samples. Sample material is recorded as cDNA or gDNA derived from T cells, B-cell-depleted T cells, or PBMCs.

Sequencing used peripheral blood. The V and J genes are TRBV11-2 and TRBJ1-3; no firm D call. The origin of this receptor is a woman aged 55-75 years with COVID-19, enrolled during active disease. CDR3 in DNA: TGTGCCAGCAGCTATAGCTCTGGAAACACCATATATTTT. Encoded protein: CASSYSSGNTIYF.